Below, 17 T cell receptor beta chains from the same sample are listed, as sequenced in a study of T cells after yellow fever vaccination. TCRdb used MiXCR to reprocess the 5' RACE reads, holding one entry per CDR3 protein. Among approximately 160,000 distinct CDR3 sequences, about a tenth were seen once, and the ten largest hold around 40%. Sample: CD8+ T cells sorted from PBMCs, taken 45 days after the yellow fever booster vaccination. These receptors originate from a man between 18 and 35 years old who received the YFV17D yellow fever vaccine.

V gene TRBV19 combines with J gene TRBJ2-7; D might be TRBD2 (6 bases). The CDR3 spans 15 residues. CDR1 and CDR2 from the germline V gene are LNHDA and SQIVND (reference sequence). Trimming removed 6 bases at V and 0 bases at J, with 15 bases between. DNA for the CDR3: TGTGCCAGTAGCCCTGCCGTCGGGGGCTCCTACGAGCAGTACTTC. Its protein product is CASSPAVGGSYEQYF.

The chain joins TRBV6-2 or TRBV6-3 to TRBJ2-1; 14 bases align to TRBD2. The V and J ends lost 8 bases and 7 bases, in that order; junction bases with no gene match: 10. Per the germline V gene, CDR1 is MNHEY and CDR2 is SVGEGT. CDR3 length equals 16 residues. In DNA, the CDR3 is TGTGCCAGCTACCCTGGACTAGCGGGGGGCGGGAATGAGCAGTTCTTC. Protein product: CASYPGLAGGGNEQFF.

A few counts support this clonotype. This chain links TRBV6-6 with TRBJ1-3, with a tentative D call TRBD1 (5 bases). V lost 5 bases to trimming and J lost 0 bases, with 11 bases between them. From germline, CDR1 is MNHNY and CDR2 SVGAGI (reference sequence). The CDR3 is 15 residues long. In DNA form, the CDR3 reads TGTGCCAGCAGTACAGACAGCAACTCTGGAAACACCATATATTTT. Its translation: CASSTDSNSGNTIYF.

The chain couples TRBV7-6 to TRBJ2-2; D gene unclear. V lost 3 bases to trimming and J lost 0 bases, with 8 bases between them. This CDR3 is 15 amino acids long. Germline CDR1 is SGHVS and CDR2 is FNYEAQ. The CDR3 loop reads CASSFQATNTGELFF. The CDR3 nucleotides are TGTGCCAGCAGCTTTCAGGCGACGAACACCGGGGAGCTGTTTTTT.

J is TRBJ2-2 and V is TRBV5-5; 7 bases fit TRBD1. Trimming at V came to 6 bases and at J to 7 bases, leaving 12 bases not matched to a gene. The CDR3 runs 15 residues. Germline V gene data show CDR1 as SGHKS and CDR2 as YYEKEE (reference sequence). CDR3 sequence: CASTIGRGLGGELFF. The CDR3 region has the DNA TGTGCCAGCACTATTGGAAGGGGGCTTGGCGGGGAGCTGTTTTTT.

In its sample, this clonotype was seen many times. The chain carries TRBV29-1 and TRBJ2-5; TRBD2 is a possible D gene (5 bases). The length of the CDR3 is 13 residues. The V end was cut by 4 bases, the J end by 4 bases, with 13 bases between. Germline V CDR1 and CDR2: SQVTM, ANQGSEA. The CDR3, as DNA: TGCAGCGTTGTGGTTAGCGACGGAGAGACCCAGTACTTC. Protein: CSVVVSDGETQYF.

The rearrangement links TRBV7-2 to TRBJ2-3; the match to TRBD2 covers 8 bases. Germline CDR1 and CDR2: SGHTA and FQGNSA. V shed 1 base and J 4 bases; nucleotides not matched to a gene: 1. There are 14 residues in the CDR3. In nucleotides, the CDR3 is TGTGCCAGCAGCTTAGGAGCGGGGGCAGATACGCAGTATTTT. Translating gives CASSLGAGADTQYF.

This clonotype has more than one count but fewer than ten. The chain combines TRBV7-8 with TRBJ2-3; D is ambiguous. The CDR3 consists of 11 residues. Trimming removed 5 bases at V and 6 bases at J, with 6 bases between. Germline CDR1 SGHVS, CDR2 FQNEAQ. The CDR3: CASSPMDTQYF. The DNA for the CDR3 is TGTGCCAGCAGCCCAATGGATACGCAGTATTTT.

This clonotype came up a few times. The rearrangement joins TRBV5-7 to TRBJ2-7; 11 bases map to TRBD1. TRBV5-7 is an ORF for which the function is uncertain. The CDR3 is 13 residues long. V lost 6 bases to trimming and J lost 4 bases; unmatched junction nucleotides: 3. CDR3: CASIGQGAYEQYF. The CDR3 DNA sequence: TGTGCCAGCATAGGACAGGGGGCTTACGAGCAGTACTTC.

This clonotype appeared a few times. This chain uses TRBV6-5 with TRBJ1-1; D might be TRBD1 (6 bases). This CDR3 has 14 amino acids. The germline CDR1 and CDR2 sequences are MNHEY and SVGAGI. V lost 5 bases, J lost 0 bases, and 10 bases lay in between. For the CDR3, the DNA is TGTGCCAGCAGTATACAGGGCGTGAACACTGAAGCTTTCTTT. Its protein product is CASSIQGVNTEAFF.

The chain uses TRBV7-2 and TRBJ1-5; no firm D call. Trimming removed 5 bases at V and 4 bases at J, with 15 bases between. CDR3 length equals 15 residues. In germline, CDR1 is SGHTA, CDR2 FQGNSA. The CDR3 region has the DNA TGTGCCAGCAGCACTAAGGGTGTCGGGAATCAGCCCCAGCATTTT. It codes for CASSTKGVGNQPQHF.

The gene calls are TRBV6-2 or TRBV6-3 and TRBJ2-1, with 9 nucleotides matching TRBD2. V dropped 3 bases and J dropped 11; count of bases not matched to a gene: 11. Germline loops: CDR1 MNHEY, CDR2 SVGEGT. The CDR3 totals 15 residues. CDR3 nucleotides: TGTGCCAGCAGTTATACGACTAGCGGACGTTTGAAGCAGTTCTTC. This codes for CASSYTTSGRLKQFF.

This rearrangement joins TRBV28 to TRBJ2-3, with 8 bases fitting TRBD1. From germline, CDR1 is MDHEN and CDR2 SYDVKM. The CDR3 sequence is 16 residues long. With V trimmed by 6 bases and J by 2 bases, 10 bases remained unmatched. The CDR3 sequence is CASSDRGNILTDTQYF. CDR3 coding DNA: TGTGCCAGCAGCGACAGGGGTAATATACTCACAGATACGCAGTATTTT.

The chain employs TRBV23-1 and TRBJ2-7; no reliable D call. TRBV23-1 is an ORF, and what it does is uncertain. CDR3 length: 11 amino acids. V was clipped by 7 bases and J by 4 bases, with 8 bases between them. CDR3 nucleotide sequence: TGCGCCAGCATCAGACTGTACGAGCAGTACTTC. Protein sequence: CASIRLYEQYF.

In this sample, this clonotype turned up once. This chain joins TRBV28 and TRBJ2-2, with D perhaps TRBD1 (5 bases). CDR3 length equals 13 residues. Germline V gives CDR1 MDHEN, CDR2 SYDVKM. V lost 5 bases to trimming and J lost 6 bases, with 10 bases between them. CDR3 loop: CASSPQGSGELFF. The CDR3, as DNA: TGTGCCAGCAGTCCTCAGGGCTCCGGGGAGCTGTTTTTT.

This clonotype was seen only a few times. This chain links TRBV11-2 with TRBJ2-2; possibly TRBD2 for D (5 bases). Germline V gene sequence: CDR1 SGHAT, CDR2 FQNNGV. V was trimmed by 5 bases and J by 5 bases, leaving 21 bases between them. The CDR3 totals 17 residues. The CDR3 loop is CASSTPGWTGGTGELFF. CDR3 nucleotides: TGTGCCAGCAGCACGCCCGGCTGGACGGGCGGGACCGGGGAGCTGTTTTTT.

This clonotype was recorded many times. In nucleotides, the CDR3 is TGTGCCAGCAGCGGCCGAGACAGGGCGGTAAGCGGGCAGTTCTTC. This encodes CASSGRDRAVSGQFF. The V gene is TRBV7-9, the J gene TRBJ2-1, with 7 bases identical to TRBD1. Germline V gives CDR1 SEHNR, CDR2 FQNEAQ (reference sequence). This CDR3 has 15 amino acids. V shed 5 bases, J shed 12 bases, and the junction held 16 bases outside the gene matches.